The 26 T cell receptor beta chains reported below all come from one sample, sequenced in a study of radiotherapy plus CTLA-4 blockade in lung cancer. The protocol was immunoSEQ multiplex PCR, while the TCRdb copy is restricted to in-frame clones and leaves out a portion. This table has fewer than 45,000 clones, just under 75% appearing once. Sequenced here: peripheral blood, sampled from a patient treated with radiotherapy plus ipilimumab. These receptor sequences come from a human donor with non-small cell lung cancer who had stable disease on radiotherapy plus ipilimumab.

The gene calls are TRBV7-8 and TRBJ2-1; TRBD2 agrees at 9 bases. Trimming at V came to 3 bases and at J to 15 bases, leaving 3 bases not matched to a gene. Germline V gives CDR1 SGHVS, CDR2 FQNEAQ. This CDR3 spans 11 amino acids. The CDR3 reads CASSFAGGWFF. CDR3 nucleotide sequence: TGTGCCAGCAGCTTTGCGGGGGGGTGGTTCTTC.

In regard to this clone: The DNA is omitted, as the CDR3 cannot be located on it reliably, and the CDR3 follows TCRdb's listing. This chain links TRBV14 with TRBJ1-2; the table's D gene call, TRBD1, was not cross checked with the DNA. Germline CDR1 is SGHDN and CDR2 is FVKESK. A total of 17 residues make up the CDR3, ends included. The CDR3 loop is CASSQRDFFGTGAVRTF.

Here the CDR3 DNA reads TGTGCCAGCAGCGTCAGTCCCGGGCAGCGGCGGTTCTTC. This sequence encodes CASSVSPGQRRFF. The chain has TRBV9 and TRBJ2-1; TRBD2 might be the D (5 bases). The CDR3 consists of 13 residues. Germline CDR1 and CDR2: SGDLS and YYNGEE. V lost 2 bases and J lost 15, with 18 bases in between.

The V gene is TRBV29-1, the J gene TRBJ2-1, with TRBD1 as a possible D gene (5 bases). Looked up from germline, CDR1 is SQVTM and CDR2 is ANQGSEA. This CDR3 contains 11 residues. V was shortened by 4 bases and J by 6 bases, with 7 bases between the two germline ends. CDR3 residues: CSVVGVNEQFF. The CDR3 DNA follows: TGCAGCGTTGTAGGGGTCAATGAGCAGTTCTTC.

The chain joins TRBV30 to TRBJ1-1; D unclear. With 0 bases removed from V and 4 bases from J, the gap between germline ends came to 9 bases. CDR3 size: 13 residues. In germline, CDR1 is GTSNPN, CDR2 SVGIG (reference sequence). The CDR3 is CAWSVNRGTEAFF. The DNA of the CDR3 is TGTGCCTGGAGTGTAAACCGGGGCACTGAAGCTTTCTTT.

In nucleotides, the CDR3 is TGTGCCACCGGCCCCGACAGGGATCAGCCCCAGCATTTT. Protein: CATGPDRDQPQHF. The J gene is TRBJ1-5, the V gene TRBV19; 7 bases fit TRBD1. This CDR3 has 13 residues. Germline CDR1 is LNHDA and CDR2 is SQIVND (reference sequence). The junction had 8 bases not matched to a gene; V was cut back by 10 bases and J by 5 bases.

The chain is built from TRBV27 and TRBJ1-1; TRBD1 agrees at 7 bases. Germline loops: CDR1 MNHEY, CDR2 SMNVEV (reference sequence). CDR3 length equals 13 residues. Unmatched junction bases numbered 1, after V lost 5 bases and J lost 1 base. The CDR3 DNA is TGTGCCAGCAGTGACAGGGCGAACACTGAAGCTTTCTTT. This sequence encodes CASSDRANTEAFF.

The J gene is TRBJ1-1, the V gene TRBV19; 9 nucleotides line up with TRBD1. Germline values: CDR1 LNHDA, CDR2 SQIVND (reference sequence). CDR3 length equals 14 residues. V trimming: 6 bases; J trimming: 10 bases; junction bases outside the gene matches: 12. The CDR3 is CASSLGQGLDGAFF. The CDR3 DNA follows: TGTGCCAGTAGCCTGGGACAGGGTCTAGACGGAGCTTTCTTT.

This rearrangement joins TRBV2 to TRBJ2-7; D is ambiguous. Deletions cut 0 bases from V and 3 bases from J, with 3 bases between. The germline gives CDR1 SNHLY, CDR2 FYNNEI. The CDR3 length is 12 residues. In nucleotides, the CDR3 is TGTGCCAGCAGTGAAGCCAGCTACGAGCAGTACTTC. Amino acids: CASSEASYEQYF.

The genes are TRBV29-1 and TRBJ1-2; TRBD1 might be the D (5 bases). Between the trimmed V and J ends, which lost 6 bases and 6 bases, there was a span of 14 bases. Germline assignment: CDR1 SQVTM and CDR2 ANQGSEA. The CDR3 covers 12 residues. CDR3 sequence reads: CSVLRVLDGYTF. As DNA, the CDR3 is TGCAGCGTACTCAGGGTTCTAGATGGCTACACCTTC.

The rearrangement joins TRBV5-5 to TRBJ1-5; the match to TRBD1 covers 7 bases. J gave up 6 bases and V 4 bases, and 4 bases lay outside the gene matches. The V gene's germline CDR1 is SGHKS and CDR2 YYEKEE (reference sequence). This CDR3 has 13 residues. CDR3 nucleotides: TGTGCCAGCAGCGGAACAGGGGTTCAGCCCCAGCATTTT. This translates into CASSGTGVQPQHF.

In its sample, this clone was seen once. This chain connects TRBV29-1 to TRBJ2-3; D is possibly TRBD1 (6 bases). V was shortened by 2 bases and J by 2 bases, with 14 bases between the two germline ends. Germline CDR1 is SQVTM and CDR2 is ANQGSEA. This CDR3 has 15 amino acids. CDR3 nucleotides: TGCAGCGTTGAAAGCGGACAGACAGTCACAGATACGCAGTATTTT. Protein: CSVESGQTVTDTQYF.

The gene calls are TRBV5-1 and TRBJ1-3; D remains unclear. This CDR3 contains 17 residues. Trimming pared 4 bases from V and 0 bases from J, leaving 17 bases between. The germline V gene has CDR1 SGHRS and CDR2 YFSETQ. CDR3 amino acids: CASSPEPTPPSGNTIYF. Written as DNA, the CDR3 is TGCGCCAGCAGCCCAGAACCCACACCCCCCTCTGGAAACACCATATATTTT.

The J gene is TRBJ1-4, the V gene TRBV5-1; a weak D match, TRBD1 (5 bases). The CDR3 contains 16 residues. V lost 3 bases to trimming and J lost 3 bases, with 15 bases between them. CDR1 and CDR2 (germline): SGHRS, YFSETQ. The CDR3 sequence: CASSSGVQGPNEKLFF. CDR3 DNA sequence: TGCGCCAGCAGCTCTGGCGTCCAGGGTCCTAATGAAAAACTGTTTTTT.

The chain is built from TRBV13 and TRBJ1-1, with D hard to call. V was shortened by 3 bases and J by 4 bases, with 6 bases between the two germline ends. CDR1 is PRHDT, CDR2 FYEKMQ, per germline (reference sequence). The CDR3 contains 12 residues. The CDR3 DNA reads as TGTGCCAGCAGCTTGGAGTTCACTGAAGCTTTCTTT. Translating gives CASSLEFTEAFF.

By its share, this clone is medium-sized. The chain is built from TRBV7-8 and TRBJ1-2; D call uncertain. The length of the CDR3 is 14 residues. V gave up 1 base and J gave up 2 bases, with 8 bases separating them. Germline lookup yields CDR1 SGHVS and CDR2 FQNEAQ. The DNA of the CDR3 is TGTGCCAGCAGCTTAGGTGGAGCCAACTATGGCTACACCTTC. The encoded protein is CASSLGGANYGYTF.

The chain is built from TRBV5-4 and TRBJ2-3; 13 positions match TRBD2. The V and J ends lost 4 bases and 6 bases, in that order; junction bases with no gene match: 5. CDR3 length equals 15 residues. Germline CDR1 and CDR2: SGHNT and YYREEE (reference sequence). This CDR3 reads CASSVTSGGVDTQYF. CDR3 bases: TGTGCCAGCAGCGTAACTAGCGGGGGGGTGGATACGCAGTATTTT.

The rearrangement joins TRBV6-6 to TRBJ1-2; D may be TRBD1 (5 bases). The germline V gene encodes CDR1 MNHNY and CDR2 SVGAGI (reference sequence). The CDR3 is 14 residues long. V gave up 6 bases and J gave up 8 bases, with 19 bases separating them. CDR3 DNA: TGTGCCAGCAGCAACCCCAATGGGGCTGGGGGCTACACCTTC. Its translation is CASSNPNGAGGYTF.

The chain is built from TRBV9 and TRBJ2-3, with a tentative D call TRBD1 (6 bases). V was trimmed by 0 bases and J by 3 bases, leaving 11 bases between them. CDR3 length equals 15 residues. Germline V gene data show CDR1 as SGDLS and CDR2 as YYNGEE. The CDR3 DNA is TGTGCCAGCAGCGTAGGTGGGACATTGACAGATACGCAGTATTTT. As protein: CASSVGGTLTDTQYF.

The V call is TRBV5-1, the J call TRBJ1-1, with 9 bases aligning to TRBD1. The germline V gene encodes CDR1 SGHRS and CDR2 YFSETQ. The CDR3 sequence is 15 residues long. The V gene end was trimmed by 4 bases and the J gene end by 0 bases; junction bases not matched to a gene: 4. Here the CDR3 DNA reads TGCGCCAGCAGCGGGACAGGGTCCATGAACACTGAAGCTTTCTTT. It codes for CASSGTGSMNTEAFF.

This chain uses TRBV2 with TRBJ2-7; TRBD1 might be the D (6 bases). Germline CDR1 SNHLY, CDR2 FYNNEI. The CDR3 covers 14 residues. Trimming cost V 5 bases and J 6 bases, with 17 bases left between them. CDR3 nucleotide sequence: TGTGCCAGCAGTACTACCACCACAGGGACCGAGCAGTACTTC. This sequence encodes CASSTTTTGTEQYF.

This clone occurred a few times. This chain connects TRBV6-5 to TRBJ2-7; the match to TRBD2 covers 12 bases. Per the germline V gene, CDR1 is MNHEY and CDR2 is SVGAGI. This CDR3 region has 15 residues. Trimming at V came to 6 bases and at J to 3 bases, leaving 6 bases not matched to a gene. CDR3 in DNA: TGTGCCAGCAGACGTACTAGCGGGGGGAACTACGAGCAGTACTTC. This encodes CASRRTSGGNYEQYF.

This chain connects TRBV10-1 to TRBJ1-1; 9 bases line up with TRBD1. V lost 4 bases, J lost 11 bases, and 11 bases stayed unmatched. The germline CDR1 and CDR2 sequences are WNHNN and SYGVQD (reference sequence). This CDR3 comprises 14 residues. Written as DNA, the CDR3 is TGCGCCAGCAGTGCCCGGGACAGGGTGACCGTGGCTTTCTTT. It translates to CASSARDRVTVAFF.

The chain uses TRBV29-1 and TRBJ2-5; 15 bases match TRBD2. Germline CDR1 SQVTM, CDR2 ANQGSEA. This CDR3 spans 18 amino acids. V shed 6 bases and J 7 bases; nucleotides not matched to a gene: 18. CDR3 residues: CSVPLGGTSGGKGVTQYF. CDR3 in DNA: TGCAGCGTCCCCCTGGGGGGGACTAGCGGGGGGAAAGGAGTGACCCAGTACTTC. The complete variable domain, with remaining parts taken from reference TRBV29-1 and TRBJ2-5, reads SAVISQKPSRDICQRGTSLTIQCQVDSQVTMMFWYRQQPGQSLTLIATANQGSEATYESGFVIDKFPISRPNLTFSTLTVSNMSPEDSSIYLCSVPLGGTSGGKGVTQYFGPGTRLLVL.

The rearrangement joins TRBV7-2 to TRBJ1-6, with D maybe TRBD1 (6 bases). CDR1 SGHTA and CDR2 FQGNSA come from the germline V gene. The CDR3 spans 17 residues. V was shortened by 3 bases and J by 1 base, with 13 bases between the two germline ends. The CDR3 DNA follows: TGTGCCAGCAGCTTCCCCGGACAGTATTCCTATAATTCACCCCTCCACTTT. It codes for CASSFPGQYSYNSPLHF.

The rearrangement joins TRBV19 to TRBJ1-5; D might be TRBD1 (5 bases). V was pared by 7 bases and J by 6 bases, with 16 bases between. The CDR3 has 14 amino acids. Germline V gene data show CDR1 as LNHDA and CDR2 as SQIVND (reference sequence). The CDR3 nucleotides read TGTGCCAGTATGTCGGGGGGGTTGGGTCAGCCCCAGCATTTT. It encodes CASMSGGLGQPQHF.